Each of the 18 T cell receptor beta chains below was sequenced from the same sample in a study of blood T cell repertoires in COVID-19. Profiling relied on immunoSEQ multiplex PCR, and the TCRdb table lists in-frame clones only, not all of them. The sample consists of roughly 480,000 clones, 80% to 90% of them appearing once. The sequencing input was peripheral blood. These receptors all come from a young man with COVID-19, enrolled during active disease.

The count of this clone is one. The CDR3 nucleotides read TGTGCCACCAGTGATAGAGGGACAGCCCAAGAGACCCAGTACTTC. Its protein product is CATSDRGTAQETQYF. The V gene is TRBV24-1, the J gene TRBJ2-5; 7 positions match TRBD1. Germline V gene data show CDR1 as KGHDR and CDR2 as SFDVKD. V lost 3 bases to trimming and J lost 1 base; unmatched junction nucleotides: 4. This CDR3 is built from 15 residues.

The genes are TRBV7-8 and TRBJ2-2; 8 bases agree with TRBD1. Germline trimming cut 0 bases from V and 0 bases from J; bases unmatched to any gene: 6. Germline V gene data show CDR1 as SGHVS and CDR2 as FQNEAQ. The length of the CDR3 is 18 residues. Here the CDR3 DNA reads TGTGCCAGCAGCTTAGCGTTTCAGGGGGCGACGAACACCGGGGAGCTGTTTTTT. Its translation: CASSLAFQGATNTGELFF.

This clone was found once. V is TRBV10-2 and J is TRBJ2-7, with D tentatively TRBD1 (5 bases). CDR1 and CDR2 from the germline V gene are WSHSY and SAAADI. V was cut by 5 bases and J by 4 bases, with 12 bases left in between. The CDR3 sequence is 13 residues long. The CDR3 protein is CASSSTDKYEQYF. The CDR3 nucleotides read TGCGCCAGCAGTTCCACGGACAAATACGAGCAGTACTTC.

The rearrangement uses TRBV30 and TRBJ1-2; perhaps TRBD1 as D (5 bases). This CDR3 has 13 residues. V was shortened by 0 bases and J by 5 bases, with 10 bases between the two germline ends. The germline V gene encodes CDR1 GTSNPN and CDR2 SVGIG (reference sequence). This CDR3 reads CAWSVQTGYGYTF. In nucleotides, the CDR3 is TGTGCCTGGAGTGTACAAACAGGATATGGCTACACCTTC.

This clone was seen just once. This chain uses TRBV7-2 with TRBJ1-2; D is uncertain. The CDR3 has 12 residues. Germline CDR1 is SGHTA and CDR2 is FQGNSA. Between the trimmed V and J ends, which lost 1 base and 13 bases, there was a span of 13 bases. CDR3: CASSLVTGSLTF. DNA for the CDR3: TGTGCCAGCAGCTTAGTTACGGGTTCCCTCACCTTC.

The rearrangement links TRBV3-1 (or the pseudogene TRBV3-2) to TRBJ2-1; D gene ambiguous. Trimming removed 2 bases at V and 0 bases at J, with 20 bases between. CDR1 is LGHDT, CDR2 YNNKEL, per germline (reference sequence). The CDR3 covers 19 residues. The CDR3 DNA reads as TGTGCCAGCAGCCAAAGCAGAGGTAGTGTTACCCTCTCCTACAATGAGCAGTTCTTC. Amino acid sequence: CASSQSRGSVTLSYNEQFF.

This clone was picked up one time. The rearrangement uses TRBV7-2 and TRBJ2-1; 8 positions match TRBD1. CDR3 length: 15 residues. The V and J ends lost 3 bases and 6 bases, in that order; junction bases with no gene match: 7. The germline CDR1 and CDR2 sequences are SGHTA and FQGNSA. CDR3 residues: CASSLYYDRGNEQFF. The CDR3 DNA reads TGTGCCAGCAGCTTGTATTATGACAGGGGCAATGAGCAGTTCTTC.

The J gene is TRBJ2-7, the V gene TRBV14; D might be TRBD1 (5 bases). This CDR3 is built from 15 residues. Germline-derived CDR1 and CDR2 are SGHDN and FVKESK. Trimming took off 1 base at V and 0 bases at J, with 10 bases between the two ends. CDR3 in amino acids: CASSQVPGRSYEQYF. In DNA form, the CDR3 reads TGTGCCAGCAGCCAAGTCCCAGGGCGCTCCTACGAGCAGTACTTC.

V and J are TRBV10-2 and TRBJ2-2; D is unresolved. Germline V gene lookup returns CDR1 WSHSY and CDR2 SAAADI. Trimming took off 3 bases at V and 5 bases at J, with 4 bases between the two ends. This CDR3 spans 12 amino acids. CDR3 coding DNA: TGCGCCAGCAGTGACGGTACCGGGGAGCTGTTTTTT. Its protein product is CASSDGTGELFF.

This sequence joins TRBV30 and TRBJ2-3; unclear D gene. The germline CDR1 and CDR2 sequences are GTSNPN and SVGIG (reference sequence). The CDR3 length is 13 residues. Trimming cost V 4 bases and J 3 bases, with 11 bases left between them. CDR3 sequence: CAWTSPRTDTQYF. The CDR3 coding sequence is TGTGCCTGGACGTCACCTCGGACAGATACGCAGTATTTT. Combining the CDR3 with reference TRBV30 and TRBJ2-3 gives the whole variable domain SQTIHQWPATLVQPVGSPLSLECTVEGTSNPNLYWYRQAAGRGLQLLFYSVGIGQISSEVPQNLSASRPQDRQFILSSKKLLLSDSGFYLCAWTSPRTDTQYFGPGTRLTVL.

The chain joins TRBV5-6 to TRBJ1-1; D remains unclear. V was cut by 1 base and J by 4 bases, with 8 bases left in between. The germline V gene encodes CDR1 SGHDT and CDR2 YYEEEE. This CDR3 comprises 13 residues. The CDR3 here is CASSLSVATEAFF. In DNA form, the CDR3 reads TGTGCCAGCAGCTTGAGCGTGGCCACTGAAGCTTTCTTT.

The chain is built from TRBV12-3 or TRBV12-4 and TRBJ2-1; D is possibly TRBD2 (5 bases). The germline V and J ends were trimmed by 3 bases and 11 bases, with 8 bases remaining between them. The CDR3 sequence is 11 residues long. The CDR3 DNA is TGTGCCAGCAGTTTCGGGGATAAGCAGTTCTTC. Amino acid sequence: CASSFGDKQFF.

The chain employs TRBV14 and TRBJ2-1, with D maybe TRBD2 (6 bases). Trimming stripped 3 bases from V and 9 bases from J, with 15 bases between. Germline lookup yields CDR1 SGHDN and CDR2 FVKESK. CDR3 length: 14 amino acids. The CDR3 sequence is CASSQLLASVEQFF. DNA of the CDR3: TGTGCCAGCAGCCAGTTACTAGCCTCGGTTGAGCAGTTCTTC.

The chain uses TRBV6-1 and TRBJ2-7; 7 nucleotides line up with TRBD1. CDR3 length: 15 amino acids. The V and J ends lost 2 bases and 1 base, in that order; junction bases with no gene match: 5. Germline V gives CDR1 MNHNS, CDR2 SASEGT. The CDR3: CASSETTGRSYEQYF. The CDR3 coding sequence is TGTGCCAGCAGTGAAACGACAGGGCGATCCTACGAGCAGTACTTC.

A remark on this clone: Other DNA sequences from this sample encode an identical CDR3 as well. The chain joins TRBV27 to TRBJ1-1; D possibly corresponds to TRBD1 (5 bases). CDR1 and CDR2 from the germline V gene are MNHEY and SMNVEV (reference sequence). V gave up 3 bases and J gave up 1 base, with 6 bases separating them. The length of the CDR3 is 13 residues. CDR3 amino acids: CASSLGRNTEAFF. In DNA form, the CDR3 reads TGTGCCAGCAGTTTGGGGCGGAACACTGAAGCTTTCTTT.

The table lists this clone with a count of one. The chain's CDR3 is CASSFGQGNTDTQYF. CDR3 in DNA: TGTGCCAGCAGCTTCGGACAGGGAAACACAGATACGCAGTATTTT. This chain links TRBV11-2 with TRBJ2-3, with TRBD1 matching 8 bases. J was trimmed by 2 bases and V by 3 bases; bases with no gene match: 4. CDR3 size: 15 residues. Germline V lookup: CDR1 SGHAT, CDR2 FQNNGV.

The chain joins TRBV5-1 to TRBJ1-1, with D possibly being TRBD1 (5 bases). Trimming left V 5 bases short and J 0 bases short, with 11 bases between. CDR3 length: 14 amino acids. Germline lookup yields CDR1 SGHRS and CDR2 YFSETQ. CDR3: CASRPEGLNTEAFF. The CDR3 bases are TGCGCCAGCAGACCGGAGGGACTGAACACTGAAGCTTTCTTT.

The chain links TRBV12-3 or TRBV12-4 to TRBJ1-1; D is undetermined. V was trimmed by 3 bases and J by 1 base, leaving 6 bases between them. CDR3 size: 13 residues. In nucleotides, the CDR3 is TGTGCCAGCAGTTTGTTTCGGAACACTGAAGCTTTCTTT. It specifies CASSLFRNTEAFF.